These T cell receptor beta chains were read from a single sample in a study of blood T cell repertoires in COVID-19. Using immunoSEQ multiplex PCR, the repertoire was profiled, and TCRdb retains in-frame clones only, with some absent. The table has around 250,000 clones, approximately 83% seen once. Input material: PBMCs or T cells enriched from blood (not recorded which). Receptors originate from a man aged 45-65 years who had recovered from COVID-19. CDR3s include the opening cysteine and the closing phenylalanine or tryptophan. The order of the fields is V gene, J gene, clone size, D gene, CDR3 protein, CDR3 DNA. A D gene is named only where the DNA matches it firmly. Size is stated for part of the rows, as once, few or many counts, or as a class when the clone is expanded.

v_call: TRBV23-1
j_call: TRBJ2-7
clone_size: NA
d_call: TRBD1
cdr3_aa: CASSQSEPGQAYEQYF
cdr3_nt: TGCGCCAGCAGTCAATCCGAACCGGGACAGGCCTACGAGCAGTACTTC

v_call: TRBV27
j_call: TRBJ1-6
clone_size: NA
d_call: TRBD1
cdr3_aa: CASSLDRGYNSPLHF
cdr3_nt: TGTGCCAGCAGTCTGGACAGGGGGTATAATTCACCCCTCCACTTT

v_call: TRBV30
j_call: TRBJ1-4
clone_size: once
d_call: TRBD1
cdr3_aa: CAWTGTVDEKLFF
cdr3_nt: TGTGCCTGGACCGGGACAGTGGACGAAAAACTGTTTTTT

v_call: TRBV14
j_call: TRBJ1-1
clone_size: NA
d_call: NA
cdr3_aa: CASSQGGGGGTF
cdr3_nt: TGTGCCAGCAGCCAAGGGGGGGGAGGAGGGACTTTT

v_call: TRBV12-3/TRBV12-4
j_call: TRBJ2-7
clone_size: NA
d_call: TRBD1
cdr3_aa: CASSRQGMGEQYF
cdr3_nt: TGTGCCAGCAGCCGACAGGGGATGGGAGAGCAGTACTTC

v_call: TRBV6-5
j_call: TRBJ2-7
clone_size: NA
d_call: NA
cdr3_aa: CASTLGASQYF
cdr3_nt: TGTGCCAGCACCCTAGGAGCGTCCCAGTACTTC

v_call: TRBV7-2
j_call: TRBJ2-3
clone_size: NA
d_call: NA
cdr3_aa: CASSFQRRWDTQYF
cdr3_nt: TGTGCCAGCAGCTTTCAGAGGCGCTGGGATACGCAGTATTTT

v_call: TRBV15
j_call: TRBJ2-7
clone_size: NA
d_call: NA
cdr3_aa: CATSRVGLGIDYEQYF
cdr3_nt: TGTGCCACCAGCAGAGTGGGGCTAGGTATTGACTACGAGCAGTACTTC

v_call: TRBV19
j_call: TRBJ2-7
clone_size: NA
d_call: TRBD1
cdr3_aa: CASSIGSLGQGRPYEQYF
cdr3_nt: TGTGCCAGTAGTATAGGCTCCCTGGGACAGGGACGTCCCTACGAGCAGTACTTC

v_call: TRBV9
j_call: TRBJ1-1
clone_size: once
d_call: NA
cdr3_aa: CASSVEMGRGTEAFF
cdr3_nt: TGTGCCAGCAGCGTAGAGATGGGTCGGGGCACTGAAGCTTTCTTT

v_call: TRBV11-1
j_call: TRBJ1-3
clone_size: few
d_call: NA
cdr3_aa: CASSLERTLTGNTIYF
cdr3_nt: TGTGCCAGCAGCTTAGAGCGGACTCTGACTGGAAACACCATATATTTT

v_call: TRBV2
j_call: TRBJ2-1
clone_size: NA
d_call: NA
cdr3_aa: CASSRGGGAEQFF
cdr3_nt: TGTGCCAGCAGCCGAGGGGGTGGGGCTGAGCAGTTCTTC

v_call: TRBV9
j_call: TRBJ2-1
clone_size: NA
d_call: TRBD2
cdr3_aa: CASSVGTTSEYNEQFF
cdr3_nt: TGTGCCAGCAGCGTAGGTACGACTAGCGAATACAATGAGCAGTTCTTC

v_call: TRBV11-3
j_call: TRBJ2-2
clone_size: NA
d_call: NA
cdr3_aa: CASSPKSGTGELFF
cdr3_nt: TGTGCCAGCAGCCCAAAGTCAGGAACCGGGGAGCTGTTTTTT

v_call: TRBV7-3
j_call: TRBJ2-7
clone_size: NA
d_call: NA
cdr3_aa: CASSRSSEGSYEQYF
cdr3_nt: TGTGCCAGCAGCCGTAGCAGTGAGGGCTCCTACGAGCAGTACTTC

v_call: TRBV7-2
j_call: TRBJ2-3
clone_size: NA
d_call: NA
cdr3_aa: CASSRRTATDTQYF
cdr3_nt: TGTGCCAGCAGCCGCAGGACAGCCACAGATACGCAGTATTTT

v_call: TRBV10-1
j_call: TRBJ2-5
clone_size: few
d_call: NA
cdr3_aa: CASKGRDTLWAQYF
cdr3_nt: TGCGCCAGCAAGGGCCGGGACACCCTTTGGGCCCAGTACTTC

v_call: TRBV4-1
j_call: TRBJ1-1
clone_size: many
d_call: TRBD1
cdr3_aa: CASSQPGQGNTEAFF
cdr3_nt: TGCGCCAGCAGCCAACCGGGACAGGGGAACACTGAAGCTTTCTTT

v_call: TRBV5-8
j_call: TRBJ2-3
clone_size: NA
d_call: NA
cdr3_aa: CASSLGGRTDTQYF
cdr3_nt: TGTGCCAGCAGCTTGGGGGGGCGCACAGATACGCAGTATTTT

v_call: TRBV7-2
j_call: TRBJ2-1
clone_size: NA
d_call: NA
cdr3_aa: CASSPYAQTGYTDNEQFF
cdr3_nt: TGTGCCAGCAGCCCCTATGCCCAGACTGGATACACCGACAATGAGCAGTTCTTC

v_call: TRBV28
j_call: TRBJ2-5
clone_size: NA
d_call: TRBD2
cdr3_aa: CASSSLAGGLSSETQYF
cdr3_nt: TGTGCCAGCAGTTCTCTAGCGGGGGGGCTCAGCAGCGAGACCCAGTACTTC

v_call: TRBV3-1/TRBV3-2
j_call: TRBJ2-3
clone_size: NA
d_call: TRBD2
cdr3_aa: CASSQADKRGGADTQYF
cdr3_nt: TGTGCCAGCAGCCAAGCCGACAAGCGGGGGGGAGCAGATACGCAGTATTTT

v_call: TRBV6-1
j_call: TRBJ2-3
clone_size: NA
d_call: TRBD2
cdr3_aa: CASSEPPSGRITDTQYF
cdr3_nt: TGTGCCAGCAGTGAACCGCCTAGCGGGAGGATCACAGATACGCAGTATTTT

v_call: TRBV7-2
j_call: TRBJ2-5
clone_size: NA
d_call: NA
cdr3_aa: CASSLGQRETQYF
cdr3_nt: TGTGCCAGCAGCTTAGGACAGAGAGAGACCCAGTACTTC

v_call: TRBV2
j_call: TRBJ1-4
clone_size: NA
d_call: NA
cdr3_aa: CASGRTDNEKLFF
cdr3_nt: TGTGCCAGCGGCCGGACAGATAATGAAAAACTGTTTTTT

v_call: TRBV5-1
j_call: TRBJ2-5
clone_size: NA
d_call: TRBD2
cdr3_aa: CASSLGGTSQETQYF
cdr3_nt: TGCGCCAGCAGCTTGGGTGGGACTAGCCAAGAGACCCAGTACTTC

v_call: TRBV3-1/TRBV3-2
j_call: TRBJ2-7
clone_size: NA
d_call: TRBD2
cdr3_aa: CASSQDPAGVAEQYF
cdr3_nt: TGTGCCAGCAGCCAAGATCCGGCGGGAGTGGCCGAGCAGTACTTC

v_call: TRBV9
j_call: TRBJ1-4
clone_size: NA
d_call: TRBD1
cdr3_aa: CASSASGQGNEKLFF
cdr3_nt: TGTGCCAGCAGCGCCAGCGGACAGGGGAATGAAAAACTGTTTTTT

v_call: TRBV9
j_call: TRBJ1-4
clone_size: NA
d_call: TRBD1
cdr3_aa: CASSHRQGAREKLFF
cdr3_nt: TGTGCCAGCAGCCATAGACAGGGGGCGAGAGAAAAACTGTTTTTT

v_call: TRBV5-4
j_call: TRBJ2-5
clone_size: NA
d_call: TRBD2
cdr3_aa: CASSLGGGQREETQYF
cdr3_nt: TGTGCCAGCAGCTTGGGGGGGGGTCAACGAGAGGAGACCCAGTACTTC

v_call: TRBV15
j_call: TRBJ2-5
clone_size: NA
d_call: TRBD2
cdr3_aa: CATSRGGTSGREETQYF
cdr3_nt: TGTGCCACCAGCAGAGGAGGGACTAGCGGGAGGGAAGAGACCCAGTACTTC

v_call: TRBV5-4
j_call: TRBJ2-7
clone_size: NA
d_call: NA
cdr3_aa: CASSRQDSYEQYF
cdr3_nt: TGTGCCAGCAGCAGACAGGACTCCTACGAGCAGTACTTC

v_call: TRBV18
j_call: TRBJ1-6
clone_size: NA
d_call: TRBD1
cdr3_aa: CASSPQTGGYSPLHF
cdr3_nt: TGTGCCAGCTCACCCCAGACAGGGGGATATTCACCCCTCCACTTT

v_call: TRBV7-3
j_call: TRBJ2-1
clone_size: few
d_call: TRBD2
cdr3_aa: CASSPGAGGPSYNEQFF
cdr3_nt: TGTGCCAGCAGCCCGGGCGCGGGAGGGCCTTCCTACAATGAGCAGTTCTTC

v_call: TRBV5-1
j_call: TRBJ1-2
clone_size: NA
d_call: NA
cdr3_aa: CASSDNSALSRNGYTF
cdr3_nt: TGCGCCAGCAGCGATAACAGTGCGCTCAGCCGAAATGGCTACACCTTC

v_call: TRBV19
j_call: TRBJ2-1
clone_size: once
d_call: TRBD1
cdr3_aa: CASSPTGTGHEQFF
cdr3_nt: TGTGCCAGTAGTCCGACAGGGACCGGGCATGAGCAGTTCTTC

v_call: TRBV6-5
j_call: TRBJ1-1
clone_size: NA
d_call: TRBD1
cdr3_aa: CASSYTWTGQNTEAFF
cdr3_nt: TGTGCCAGCAGTTACACTTGGACAGGTCAGAACACTGAAGCTTTCTTT

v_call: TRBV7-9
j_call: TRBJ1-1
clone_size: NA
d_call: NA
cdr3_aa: CASSFQRGTEAFF
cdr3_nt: TGTGCCAGCAGCTTTCAGAGGGGGACTGAAGCTTTCTTT

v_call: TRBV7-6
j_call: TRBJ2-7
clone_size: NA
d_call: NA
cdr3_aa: CASSLGERSEQYF
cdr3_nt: TGTGCCAGCAGCTTAGGGGAGAGGAGCGAGCAGTACTTC

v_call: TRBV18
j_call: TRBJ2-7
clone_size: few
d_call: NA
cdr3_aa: CASSSKERDLRREQYF
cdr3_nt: TGTGCCAGCTCATCAAAGGAGAGGGATCTACGACGCGAGCAGTACTTC

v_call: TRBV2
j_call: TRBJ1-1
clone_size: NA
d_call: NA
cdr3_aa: CASNGGGGLLAFF
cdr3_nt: TGTGCCAGCAATGGCGGGGGGGGTCTTTTGGCTTTCTTT

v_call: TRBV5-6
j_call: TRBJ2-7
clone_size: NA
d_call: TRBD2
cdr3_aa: CASSSGGYREQYF
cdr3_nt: TGTGCCAGCAGCTCGGGAGGTTATAGGGAGCAGTACTTC

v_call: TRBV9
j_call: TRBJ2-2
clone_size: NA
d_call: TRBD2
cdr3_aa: CASSVSPSGSSGELFF
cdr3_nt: TGTGCCAGCAGCGTAAGCCCTAGCGGGAGTTCCGGGGAGCTGTTTTTT

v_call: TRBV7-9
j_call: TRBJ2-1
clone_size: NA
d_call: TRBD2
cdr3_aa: CASSPLEAGAYNEQFF
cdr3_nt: TGTGCCAGCAGCCCCTTGGAGGCGGGGGCCTACAATGAGCAGTTCTTC

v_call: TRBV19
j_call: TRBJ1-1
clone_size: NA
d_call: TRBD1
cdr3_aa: CASSIGTGGKAFF
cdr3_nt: TGTGCCAGTAGTATAGGGACAGGGGGAAAAGCTTTCTTT

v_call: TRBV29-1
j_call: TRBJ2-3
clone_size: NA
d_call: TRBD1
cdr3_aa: CSVGRDSSTDTQYF
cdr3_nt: TGCAGCGTGGGACGGGACAGTAGCACAGATACGCAGTATTTT

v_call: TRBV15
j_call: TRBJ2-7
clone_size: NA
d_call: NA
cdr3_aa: CATSLFRQGGNEQYF
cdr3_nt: TGTGCCACCAGCCTCTTCAGGCAGGGAGGAAACGAGCAGTACTTC

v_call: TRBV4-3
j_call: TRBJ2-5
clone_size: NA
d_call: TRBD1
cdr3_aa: CASSPGTGVGETQYF
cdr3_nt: TGCGCCAGCAGCCCCGGGACAGGGGTTGGGGAGACCCAGTACTTC